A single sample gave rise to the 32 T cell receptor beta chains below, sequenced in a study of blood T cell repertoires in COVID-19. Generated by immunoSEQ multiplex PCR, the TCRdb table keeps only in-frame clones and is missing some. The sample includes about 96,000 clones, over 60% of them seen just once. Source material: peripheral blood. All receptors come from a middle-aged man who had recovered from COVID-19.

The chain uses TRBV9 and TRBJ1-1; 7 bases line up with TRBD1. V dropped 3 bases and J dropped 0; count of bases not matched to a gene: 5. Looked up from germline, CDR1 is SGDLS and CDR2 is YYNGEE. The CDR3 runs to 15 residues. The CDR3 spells CASSERDRLNTEAFF. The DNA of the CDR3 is TGTGCCAGCAGCGAGAGGGACAGATTGAACACTGAAGCTTTCTTT.

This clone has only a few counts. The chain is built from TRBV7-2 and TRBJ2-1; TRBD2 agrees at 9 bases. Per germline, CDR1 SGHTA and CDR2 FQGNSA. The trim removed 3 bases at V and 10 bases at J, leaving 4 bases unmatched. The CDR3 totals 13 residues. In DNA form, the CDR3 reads TGTGCCAGCAGCTTTATTAGCGGGAGCGAGCAGTTCTTC. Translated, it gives CASSFISGSEQFF.

In DNA form, the CDR3 reads TGTGCCACCAGTGATAGCTTACTTGGACAGCCAACCGCTGCTACCTACGAGCAGTACTTC. Its translation: CATSDSLLGQPTAATYEQYF. V is TRBV24-1 and J is TRBJ2-7; maybe TRBD1 (6 bases). The CDR3 is 20 amino acids. Deletions cut 3 bases from V and 2 bases from J, with 28 bases between. Germline lookup yields CDR1 KGHDR and CDR2 SFDVKD.

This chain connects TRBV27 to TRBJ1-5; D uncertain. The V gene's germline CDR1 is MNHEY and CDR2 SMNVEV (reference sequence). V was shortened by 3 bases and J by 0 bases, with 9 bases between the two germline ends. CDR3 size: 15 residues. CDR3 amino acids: CASSFGSHSNQPQHF. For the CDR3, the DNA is TGTGCCAGCAGTTTTGGCAGTCATAGCAATCAGCCCCAGCATTTT.

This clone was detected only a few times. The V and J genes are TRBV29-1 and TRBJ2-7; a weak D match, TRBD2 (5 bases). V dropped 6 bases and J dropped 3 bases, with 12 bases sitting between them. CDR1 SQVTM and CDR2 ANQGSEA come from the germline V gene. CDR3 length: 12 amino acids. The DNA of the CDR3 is TGCAGCGTCGAAACTAGAGACTACGAGCAGTACTTC. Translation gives CSVETRDYEQYF.

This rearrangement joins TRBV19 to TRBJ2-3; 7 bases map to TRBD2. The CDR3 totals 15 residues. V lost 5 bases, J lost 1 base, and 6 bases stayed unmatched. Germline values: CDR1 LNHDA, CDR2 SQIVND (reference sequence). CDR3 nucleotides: TGTGCCAGTAGTTGGGGGGGACCCGGCACAGATACGCAGTATTTT. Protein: CASSWGGPGTDTQYF.

In DNA, the CDR3 is TGTGCCAGTAGTCATACAGGTTCTTCTCAGCCCCAGCATTTT. It encodes CASSHTGSSQPQHF. The chain links TRBV19 to TRBJ1-5; possible D gene TRBD1, 5 bases. The germline V and J ends were trimmed by 5 bases and 6 bases, with 14 bases remaining between them. The CDR3 runs 14 residues. Germline loops: CDR1 LNHDA, CDR2 SQIVND (reference sequence).

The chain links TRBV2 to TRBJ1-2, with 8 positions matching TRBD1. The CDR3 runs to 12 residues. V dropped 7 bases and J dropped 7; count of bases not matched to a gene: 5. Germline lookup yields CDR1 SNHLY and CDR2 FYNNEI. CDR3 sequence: CASMSDRVGYTF. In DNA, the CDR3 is TGTGCCAGCATGTCGGACAGGGTTGGCTACACCTTC.

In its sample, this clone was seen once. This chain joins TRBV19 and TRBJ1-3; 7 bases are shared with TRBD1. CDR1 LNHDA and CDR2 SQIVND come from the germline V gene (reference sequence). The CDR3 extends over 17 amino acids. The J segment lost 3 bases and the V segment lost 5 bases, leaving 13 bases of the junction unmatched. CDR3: CASSLLTPRDSGNTIYF. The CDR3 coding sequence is TGTGCCAGTAGTCTCCTGACGCCCCGGGACAGTGGAAACACCATATATTTT.

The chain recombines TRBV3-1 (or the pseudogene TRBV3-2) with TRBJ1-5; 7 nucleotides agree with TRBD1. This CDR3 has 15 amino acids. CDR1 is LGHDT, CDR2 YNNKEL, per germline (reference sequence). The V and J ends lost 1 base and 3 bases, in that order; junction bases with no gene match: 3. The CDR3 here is CASSQGQGYNQPQHF. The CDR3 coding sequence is TGTGCCAGCAGCCAAGGACAGGGTTACAATCAGCCCCAGCATTTT.

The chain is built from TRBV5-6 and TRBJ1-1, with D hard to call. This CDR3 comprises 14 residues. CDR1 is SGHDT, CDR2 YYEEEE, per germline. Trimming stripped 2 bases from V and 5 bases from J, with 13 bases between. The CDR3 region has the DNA TGTGCCAGCAGCTTTTTACAGTCAAGGACTGAAGCTTTCTTT. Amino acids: CASSFLQSRTEAFF.

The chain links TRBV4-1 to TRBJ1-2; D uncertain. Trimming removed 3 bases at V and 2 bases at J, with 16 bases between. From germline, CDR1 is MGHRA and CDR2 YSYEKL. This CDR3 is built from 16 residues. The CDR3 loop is CASSHPPEGANYGYTF. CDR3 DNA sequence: TGCGCCAGCAGCCATCCCCCGGAGGGCGCAAACTATGGCTACACCTTC.

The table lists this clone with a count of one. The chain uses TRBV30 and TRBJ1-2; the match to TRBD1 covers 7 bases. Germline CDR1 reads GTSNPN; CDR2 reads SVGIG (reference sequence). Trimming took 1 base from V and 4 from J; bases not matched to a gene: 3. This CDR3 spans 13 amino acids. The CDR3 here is CAWSESGGYGYTF. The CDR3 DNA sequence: TGTGCCTGGAGTGAGTCAGGGGGCTATGGCTACACCTTC.

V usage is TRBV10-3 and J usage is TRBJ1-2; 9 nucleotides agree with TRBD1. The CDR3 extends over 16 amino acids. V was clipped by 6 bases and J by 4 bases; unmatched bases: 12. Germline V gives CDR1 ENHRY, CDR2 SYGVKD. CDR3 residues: CAIRREDRGKGYGYTF. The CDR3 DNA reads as TGTGCCATCAGGAGGGAAGACAGGGGGAAGGGCTATGGCTACACCTTC.

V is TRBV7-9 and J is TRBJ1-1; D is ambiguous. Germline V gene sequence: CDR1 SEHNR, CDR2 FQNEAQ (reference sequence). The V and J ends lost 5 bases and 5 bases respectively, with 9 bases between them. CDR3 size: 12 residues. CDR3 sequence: CASSPTGTEAFF. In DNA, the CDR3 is TGTGCCAGCAGCCCGACGGGTACTGAAGCTTTCTTT.

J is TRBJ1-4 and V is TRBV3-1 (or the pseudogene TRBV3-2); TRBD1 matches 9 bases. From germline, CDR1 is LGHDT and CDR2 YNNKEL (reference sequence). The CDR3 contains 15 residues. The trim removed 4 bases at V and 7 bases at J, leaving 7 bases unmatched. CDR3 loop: CASSPRQGVGEKLFF. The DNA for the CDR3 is TGTGCCAGCAGCCCCCGACAGGGGGTGGGTGAAAAACTGTTTTTT.

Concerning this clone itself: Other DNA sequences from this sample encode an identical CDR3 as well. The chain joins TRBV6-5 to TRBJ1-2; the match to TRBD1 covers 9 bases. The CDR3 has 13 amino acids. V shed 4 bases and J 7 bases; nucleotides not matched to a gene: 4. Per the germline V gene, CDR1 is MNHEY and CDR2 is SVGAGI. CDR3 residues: CASSSGQGRGYTF. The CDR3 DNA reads TGTGCCAGCAGTTCGGGACAGGGACGTGGCTACACCTTC.

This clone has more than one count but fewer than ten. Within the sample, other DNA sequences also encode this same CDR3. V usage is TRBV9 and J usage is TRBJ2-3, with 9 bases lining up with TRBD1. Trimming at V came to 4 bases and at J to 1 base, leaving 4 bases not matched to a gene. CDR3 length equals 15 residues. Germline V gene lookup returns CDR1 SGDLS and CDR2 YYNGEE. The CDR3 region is CASSHRDRGTDTQYF. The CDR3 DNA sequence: TGTGCCAGCAGCCACCGGGACAGGGGCACAGATACGCAGTATTTT.

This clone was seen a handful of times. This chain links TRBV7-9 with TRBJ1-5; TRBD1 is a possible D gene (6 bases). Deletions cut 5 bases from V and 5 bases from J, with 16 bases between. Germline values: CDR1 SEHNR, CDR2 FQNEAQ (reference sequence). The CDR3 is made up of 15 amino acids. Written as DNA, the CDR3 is TGTGCCAGCAGCCAGCAGGGGCATAGTGATCAGCCCCAGCATTTT. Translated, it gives CASSQQGHSDQPQHF.

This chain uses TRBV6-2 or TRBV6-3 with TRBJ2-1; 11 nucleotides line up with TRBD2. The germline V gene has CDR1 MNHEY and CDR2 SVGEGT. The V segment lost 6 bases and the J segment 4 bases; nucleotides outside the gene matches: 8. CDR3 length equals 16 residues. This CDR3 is CASSAGTSGFYNEQFF. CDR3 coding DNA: TGTGCCAGCAGCGCCGGGACTAGCGGATTTTACAATGAGCAGTTCTTC.

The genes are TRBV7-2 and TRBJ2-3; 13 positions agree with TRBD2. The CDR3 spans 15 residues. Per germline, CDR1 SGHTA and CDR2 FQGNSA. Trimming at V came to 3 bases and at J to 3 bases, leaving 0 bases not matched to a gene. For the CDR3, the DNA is TGTGCCAGCAGCTTGGGACTAGCGGGGACAGATACGCAGTATTTT. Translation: CASSLGLAGTDTQYF. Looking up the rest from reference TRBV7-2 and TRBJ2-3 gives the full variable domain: GAGVSQSPSNKVTEKGKDVELRCDPISGHTALYWYRQSLGQGLEFLIYFQGNSAPDKSGLPSDRFSAERTGGSVSTLTIQRTQQEDSAVYLCASSLGLAGTDTQYFGPGTRLTVL.

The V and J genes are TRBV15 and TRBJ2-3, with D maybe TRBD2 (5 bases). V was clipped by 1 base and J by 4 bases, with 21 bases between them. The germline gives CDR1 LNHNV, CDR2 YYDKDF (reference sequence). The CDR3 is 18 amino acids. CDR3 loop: CATSRGMRVDLSADTQYF. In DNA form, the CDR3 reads TGTGCCACCAGCAGAGGAATGAGGGTCGATCTATCCGCAGATACGCAGTATTTT.

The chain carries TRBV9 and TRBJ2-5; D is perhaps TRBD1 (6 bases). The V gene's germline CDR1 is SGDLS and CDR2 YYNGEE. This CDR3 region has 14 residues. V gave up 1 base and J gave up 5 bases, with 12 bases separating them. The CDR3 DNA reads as TGTGCCAGCAGCGTAACAACAGGGCGTGAGACCCAGTACTTC. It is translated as CASSVTTGRETQYF.

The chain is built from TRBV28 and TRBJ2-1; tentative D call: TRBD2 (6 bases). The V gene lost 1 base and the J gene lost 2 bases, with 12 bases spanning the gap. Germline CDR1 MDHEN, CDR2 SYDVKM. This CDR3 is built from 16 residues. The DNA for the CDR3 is TGTGCCAGCAGTTTATCCGGGAGAGGTACCTACAATGAGCAGTTCTTC. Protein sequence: CASSLSGRGTYNEQFF.

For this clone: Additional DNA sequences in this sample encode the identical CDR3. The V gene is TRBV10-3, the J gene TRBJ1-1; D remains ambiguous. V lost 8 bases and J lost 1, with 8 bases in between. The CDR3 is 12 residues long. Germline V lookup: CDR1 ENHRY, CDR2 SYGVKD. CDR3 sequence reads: CAISPGNTEAFF. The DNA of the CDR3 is TGTGCCATCTCTCCCGGGAACACTGAAGCTTTCTTT.

The DNA for the CDR3 is TGTGCCAGCGGACAGCCGACGGGGTATTCCTACGAGCAGTACTTC. It is translated as CASGQPTGYSYEQYF. The chain employs TRBV6-5 and TRBJ2-7, with TRBD1 as a possible D gene (6 bases). With 8 bases removed from V and 1 base from J, the gap between germline ends came to 18 bases. In germline, CDR1 is MNHEY, CDR2 SVGAGI. The CDR3 sequence is 15 residues long.

As DNA, the CDR3 is TGTGCCAGCAGCGCCAGGACAGGGGATGGAAACACCATATATTTT. Amino acids: CASSARTGDGNTIYF. The chain is built from TRBV7-9 and TRBJ1-3, with TRBD1 matching 9 bases. This CDR3 region has 15 residues. Per germline, CDR1 SEHNR and CDR2 FQNEAQ (reference sequence). With V trimmed by 5 bases and J by 3 bases, 5 bases remained unmatched. Supplemented by reference TRBV7-9 and TRBJ1-3, the full variable domain reads DTGVSQNPRHKITKRGQNVTFRCDPISEHNRLYWYRQTLGQGPEFLTYFQNEAQLEKSRLLSDRFSAERPKGSFSTLEIQRTEQGDSAMYLCASSARTGDGNTIYFGEGSWLTVV.

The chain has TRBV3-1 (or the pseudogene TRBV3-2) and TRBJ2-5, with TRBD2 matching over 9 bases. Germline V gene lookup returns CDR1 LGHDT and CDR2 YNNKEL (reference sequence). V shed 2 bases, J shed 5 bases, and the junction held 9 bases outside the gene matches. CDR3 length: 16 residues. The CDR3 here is CASSQKRGAAGETQYF. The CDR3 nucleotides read TGTGCCAGCAGCCAAAAGCGGGGGGCTGCGGGGGAGACCCAGTACTTC.

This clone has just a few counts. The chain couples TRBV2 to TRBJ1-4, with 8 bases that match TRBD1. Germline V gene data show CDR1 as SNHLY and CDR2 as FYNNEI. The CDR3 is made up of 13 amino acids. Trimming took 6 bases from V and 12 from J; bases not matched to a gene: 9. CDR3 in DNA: TGTGCCAGCAGCGCTAGGGACAGGACTGAACTGTTTTTT. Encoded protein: CASSARDRTELFF.

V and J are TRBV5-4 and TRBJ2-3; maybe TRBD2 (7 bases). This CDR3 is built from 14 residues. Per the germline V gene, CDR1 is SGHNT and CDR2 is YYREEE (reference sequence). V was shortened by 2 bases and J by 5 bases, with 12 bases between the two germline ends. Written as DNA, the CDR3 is TGTGCCAGCAGCTTAGGGGGGGGGAAAGATACGCAGTATTTT. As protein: CASSLGGGKDTQYF.

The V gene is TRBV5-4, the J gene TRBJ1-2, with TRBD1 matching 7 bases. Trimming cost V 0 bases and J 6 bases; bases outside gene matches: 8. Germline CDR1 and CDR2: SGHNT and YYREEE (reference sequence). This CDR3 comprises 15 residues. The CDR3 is CASSLGFGQANGYTF. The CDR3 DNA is TGTGCCAGCAGCTTGGGGTTCGGACAGGCTAATGGCTACACCTTC.

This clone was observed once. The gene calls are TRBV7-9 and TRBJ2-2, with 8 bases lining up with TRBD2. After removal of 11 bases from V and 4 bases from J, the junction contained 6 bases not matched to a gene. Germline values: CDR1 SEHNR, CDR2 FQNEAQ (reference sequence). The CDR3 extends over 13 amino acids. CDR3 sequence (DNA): TGTGCCTGGAGGCGGGAGGTCACCGGGGAGCTGTTTTTT. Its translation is CAWRREVTGELFF.